The T cell receptor (beta chain) under discussion was sequenced for a study of blood T cell repertoires in COVID-19 (dated by TCRdb to the early 2020s). At the level of the whole study: For ImmuneRACE Cohort 3, a participant was defined as recovered based on two consecutive negative NP/OP PCR tests, clearance by a healthcare professional, or resolution of symptoms. Samples from collaborators originated in the United States, Italy and Spain and spanned both the acute and convalescent phases of COVID-19. The material from the prospective study consisted of cDNA or gDNA derived from T cells, B-cell-depleted T cells, or PBMCs. Subjects who had been exposed to COVID-19, were actively infected with it, or had recovered from it provided the deeply sampled blood TCRbeta repertoires that made up the dataset. A freely available public database, intended as a resource for researchers studying the immune response to SARS-CoV-2, is where the repertoires were released. The samples were drawn from two sources: the first 160 participants of the ongoing ImmuneRACE study, and 1,200 or so subjects contributed by 6 global collaborators. Nearly every sample came with metadata listing a de-identified subject ID, COVID-19 status, age in years and sex. Where available, HLA class I and class II types were obtained from metadata supplied by the sample provider rather than from assay-based typing. Paper-wide results and their limitations: How much clinical and demographic metadata was included differed by source and by participant, and the metadata was provided uncurated.

The germline V gene supplies CDR1 MNHEY and CDR2 SVGAGI. V has 3 bases trimmed and J has 8 bases trimmed; junction bases matching no gene number 12. From the cysteine up to the phenylalanine, the CDR3 has a length of 15 residues. The sequence is cut down to CDR3 DNA, 45 bases in frame from base 1. In the prospective study, participants were about 18 to 100 years old, resided in 24 geographic areas of the United States, and were enrolled through a virtual design. To assign participants to cohorts, the prospective study relied on clinical history that participants themselves reported in a screening survey and a study questionnaire. In the prospective study, mobile phlebotomists collected whole blood, serum and a nasopharyngeal or oropharyngeal swab from each participant. Over a roughly 2-month period, participants in the prospective study had the option of providing additional blood draws and questionnaires. Blood samples from the prospective study were shipped frozen or at room temperature prior to DNA extraction.

About this clone: Its specific antigen is unknown. No clone much larger than this one lies a single base away; base qualities are absent.

The immunoSEQ Assay, a bias-controlled multiplex PCR, was used to amplify TCRbeta CDR3 regions from genomic DNA. In the original analysis: The number of nucleated cells in each sample was estimated from the amplification of reference gene primers within the assay. Sequence reads were collapsed and filtered to measure the absolute abundance of every unique TCRbeta CDR3 rearrangement. For each sample, productive Simpson clonality was calculated as the square root of Simpson's diversity index across productive rearrangements. The table comes from immuneACCESS by way of TCRdb, which keeps in-frame sequences with V and J called. Part of the clones is missing from these tables; in studies checked, under half for an unresolved V gene and the rest for unknown reasons. The DNA was the basis for D and trimming; V, J and clone size are from that table. For this sample there are roughly 200,000 clones; about 90% appear just once. The top ten clonotypes cover over 3% of the sample.

The sequence is built from TRBV6-5 and TRBJ1-2; TRBD1 lines up with 7 middle nucleotides. This TCR derives from a woman aged 45-59 years in a cohort exposed to, infected with or recovered from COVID-19 (not recorded which). The sample consisted of PBMCs or T cells enriched from blood (not recorded which). The bases are TGTGCCAGCAGTTATGTGGTGGAGGGGGCGGCGGGCTACACCTTC. Translated, it gives CASSYVVEGAAGYTF.